This T cell receptor (beta chain) was captured by sequencing in a study of blood T cell repertoires in COVID-19. Clones were sequenced by immunoSEQ multiplex PCR, and TCRdb holds only the in-frame ones, with some missing. The sample carries about 280,000 clones, roughly four fifths recorded once. The CDR3 runs to 15 residues. With 0 bases removed from V and 7 bases from J, the gap between germline ends came to 17 bases. CDR1 SGHNT and CDR2 YYREEE come from the germline V gene (reference sequence). The receptor was isolated from a man aged 40-55 years who had been exposed to COVID-19. The chain combines TRBV5-4 with TRBJ2-7; D is uncertain. Specimen: PBMCs or T cells enriched from blood (not recorded which). The CDR3 sequence is CASSLAGYQAREQYF. CDR3 DNA: TGTGCCAGCAGCTTGGCCGGATACCAGGCTCGAGAGCAGTACTTC.